The text below deals with one T cell receptor (beta chain). No cognate antigen has been identified for it. The sample holds no much larger clone one base away, and base qualities are not on file. This specimen belongs to a study of blood T cell repertoires in COVID-19 (dated by TCRdb to about 2020). Context from the whole study: The collaborator samples originated in the United States, Italy and Spain and spanned the acute and convalescent phases of COVID-19. The dataset comprised deeply sampled blood TCRbeta repertoires from subjects exposed to, actively infected with, or recovered from COVID-19. HLA class I and class II types, where available, came from metadata supplied by the sample provider rather than from assay-based typing. The repertoires were released in a freely available public database intended as a resource for research on the immune response to SARS-CoV-2. The prospective study material was composed of cDNA or gDNA derived from T cells, B-cell-depleted T cells, or PBMCs. Sample metadata almost always included a de-identified subject ID, COVID-19 status, age in years and sex. Samples were obtained from the ongoing ImmuneRACE study (first 160 participants) and from roughly 1,300 subjects provided by 6 global collaborators.

TCRbeta CDR3 regions were amplified from genomic DNA by means of the immunoSEQ Assay, a bias-controlled multiplex PCR. The paper's data handling went like this. The number of nucleated cells in each sample was estimated from the amplification of reference gene primers within the assay. Sequence reads were collapsed and filtered to measure the absolute abundance of every unique TCRbeta CDR3 rearrangement. For each sample, productive Simpson clonality was calculated as the square root of Simpson's diversity index across productive rearrangements. The immuneACCESS repertoire file appears here via TCRdb, limited to in-frame rearrangements. These files lack a portion of the clones; in checked studies, under half of the deficit traces to unresolved V genes, and the cause of the others is not known. The V and J calls and clone size come from that table; D and trimming were worked out from the DNA. The sample table holds around 280,000 clones, of which 90% were seen once. Clones ranked in the top ten supply about 1.7% of the sample.

Overall results and qualifications from the work: Clinical and demographic metadata were provided uncurated, with the amount varying by source and participant.

According to the germline V gene, CDR1 reads SGHTS and CDR2 reads YDEGEE. Clipping removes 2 bases from V and 2 bases from J, with 7 as the unmatched junction base count. The CDR3 numbers 16 residues from cysteine through phenylalanine. Just the 48-base CDR3 DNA is kept, in frame starting at base 1. In the prospective study, participants were roughly 18 to 100 years old, resided in 24 geographic areas of the United States, and were enrolled through a virtual design. In the prospective study, participants were assigned to cohorts based on the clinical history participants reported in a screening survey and a study questionnaire. Each participant in the prospective study had whole blood, serum and a nasopharyngeal or oropharyngeal swab collected by mobile phlebotomists. Participants in the prospective study had the option to provide additional blood draws and questionnaires over a 2-month period. Before DNA extraction, blood samples from the prospective study were shipped at room temperature or frozen.

This sequence was found in a woman younger than 30 with acute COVID-19. Input material: PBMCs or T cells enriched from blood (not recorded which). Recombination linked TRBV5-8 to TRBJ2-1; a stretch of 7 junction bases matches TRBD1. This receptor has the CDR3 CASSFAMTGPYNEQFF. The DNA reads TGTGCCAGCAGCTTCGCGATGACAGGGCCCTACAATGAGCAGTTCTTC.